What follows are 24 T cell receptor beta chains derived from one specimen sequenced in a study of T cells in Graves' hyperthyroidism and ophthalmopathy. The TCR beta CDR3 regions underwent amplification using RNA transcripts as the source. The HTBI set primed first-round TCR CDR3 RT-PCR. TCRdb analysed the multiplex PCR reads with MiXCR anew, one entry per CDR3 protein. The sample consists of roughly 360,000 distinct CDR3 sequences, approximately 12% of them appearing once. Material: blood. The receptors originated from a man aged 25-40 years with Graves' hyperthyroidism that later progressed to Graves' ophthalmopathy.

The chain joins TRBV14 to TRBJ1-2, with D uncertain. V was trimmed by 0 bases and J by 5 bases, leaving 13 bases between them. The germline gives CDR1 SGHDN, CDR2 FVKESK. CDR3 length: 15 amino acids. The CDR3 loop reads CASSQDFTAIYGYTF. Here the CDR3 DNA reads TGTGCCAGCAGCCAAGATTTCACAGCGATTTATGGCTACACCTTC.

The V call is TRBV20-1, the J call TRBJ2-1, with TRBD1 matching over 7 bases. The CDR3 totals 13 residues. The J segment lost 4 bases and the V segment lost 3 bases, leaving 3 bases of the junction unmatched. CDR1 DFQATT and CDR2 SNEGSKA come from the germline V gene (reference sequence). CDR3 residues: CSARRQGYNEQFF. The CDR3 nucleotides are TGCAGTGCTAGGAGACAGGGATACAATGAGCAGTTCTTC.

The genes are TRBV25-1 and TRBJ1-2, with 7 nucleotides matching TRBD1. V shed 5 bases and J 0 bases; nucleotides not matched to a gene: 6. This CDR3 is built from 15 residues. Germline CDR1 MGHDK, CDR2 SYGVNS. The CDR3, as DNA: TGTGCCAGCAGTAACCCCGGGACAGCTAACTATGGCTACACCTTC. It yields the protein CASSNPGTANYGYTF.

The V and J genes are TRBV28 and TRBJ2-1, with TRBD1 matching over 10 bases. CDR1 and CDR2 (germline): MDHEN, SYDVKM. There are 14 residues in the CDR3. Trimming cost V 5 bases and J 9 bases; bases outside gene matches: 7. The CDR3 sequence is CASSPRQGAGEQFF. CDR3 sequence (DNA): TGTGCCAGCAGTCCACGACAGGGGGCAGGTGAGCAGTTCTTC.

This clonotype is a singleton in its sample. This may be a read error: a much more frequent sequence differs by one nucleotide. The V call is TRBV7-9, the J call TRBJ1-5; perhaps TRBD1 as D (5 bases). This CDR3 contains 13 residues. V was pared by 5 bases and J by 13 bases, with 18 bases between. Germline CDR1 is SEHNR and CDR2 is FQNEAQ (reference sequence). CDR3 sequence (DNA): TGTGCCAGCAGCCTACCAGAGACAGATACGCAGCATTTT. Its protein is CASSLPETDTQHF.

In nucleotides, the CDR3 is TGTGCCACCAGTAAGGCGGGGGCCTACAATGAGCAGTTCTTC. It translates to CATSKAGAYNEQFF. This chain uses TRBV24-1 with TRBJ2-1, with 7 positions matching TRBD2. The CDR3 length is 14 residues. Germline CDR1 KGHDR, CDR2 SFDVKD. Unmatched junction bases numbered 3, after V lost 6 bases and J lost 2 bases.

This clonotype was counted ten times or more. V is TRBV7-9 and J is TRBJ2-3; D gene unclear. Germline values: CDR1 SEHNR, CDR2 FQNEAQ (reference sequence). The ends were cut back, 6 bases at V and 2 bases at J, with 9 bases in the middle. There are 13 residues in the CDR3. The CDR3 spells CASRAQTTDTQYF. CDR3 sequence (DNA): TGTGCCAGCAGGGCACAAACCACAGATACGCAGTATTTT.

This clonotype appeared a single time. J is TRBJ1-6 and V is TRBV19, with unresolved D. V lost 3 bases, J lost 0 bases, and 9 bases lay in between. The germline V gene encodes CDR1 LNHDA and CDR2 SQIVND (reference sequence). The CDR3 is 16 amino acids. CDR3 bases: TGTGCCAGTAGTATGGGAGCTTTCTCCTATAATTCACCCCTCCACTTT. Translating it yields CASSMGAFSYNSPLHF.

In its sample, this clonotype was seen a few times. The chain combines TRBV6-2 or TRBV6-3 with TRBJ1-5, with TRBD1 as a possible D gene (6 bases). The germline V and J ends were trimmed by 4 bases and 0 bases, with 13 bases remaining between them. CDR3 length: 16 residues. In germline, CDR1 is MNHEY, CDR2 SVGEGT. The CDR3 region has the DNA TGTGCCAGCAGTTGGGACAAGTCATCTAGCAATCAGCCCCAGCATTTT. Translation: CASSWDKSSSNQPQHF.

In its sample, this clonotype was seen many times. The genes are TRBV9 and TRBJ1-1; 8 bases are shared with TRBD1. The germline V gene has CDR1 SGDLS and CDR2 YYNGEE. V shed 3 bases, J shed 3 bases, and the junction held 7 bases outside the gene matches. This CDR3 has 15 amino acids. The CDR3 spells CASSADRGGDTEAFF. The CDR3 DNA reads as TGTGCCAGCAGCGCCGACAGGGGAGGGGACACTGAAGCTTTCTTT.

J is TRBJ2-6 and V is TRBV5-1, with D tentatively TRBD1 or TRBD2 (7 bases each). Germline V lookup: CDR1 SGHRS, CDR2 YFSETQ. Deletions cut 1 base from V and 2 bases from J, with 16 bases between. The CDR3 has 18 residues. CDR3 protein: CASSLRQGGLTGANVLTF. The CDR3 coding sequence is TGCGCCAGCAGCTTGAGACAGGGAGGGCTAACTGGGGCCAACGTCCTGACTTTC.

Ten or more counts support this clonotype. The chain combines TRBV28 with TRBJ1-1, with D tentatively TRBD1 (6 bases). The V gene lost 6 bases and the J gene lost 6 bases, with 11 bases spanning the gap. Germline V CDR1 and CDR2: MDHEN, SYDVKM. CDR3 size: 12 residues. The CDR3 DNA reads TGTGCCAGCAGCCGGTGGACAGCTGAAGCTTTCTTT. Its protein product is CASSRWTAEAFF.

This clonotype was counted ten times or more. This chain connects TRBV11-2 to TRBJ1-2; D may be TRBD1 (5 bases). Germline lookup yields CDR1 SGHAT and CDR2 FQNNGV. CDR3 length equals 14 residues. Trimming cost V 4 bases and J 1 base, with 10 bases left between them. The CDR3 protein is CASSSTGVNYGYTF. In nucleotides, the CDR3 is TGTGCCAGCAGCTCTACAGGTGTTAACTATGGCTACACCTTC.

The sample holds a few counts of this clonotype. The chain employs TRBV10-3 and TRBJ1-6; no clear D. The CDR3 extends over 13 amino acids. Trimming cost V 6 bases and J 8 bases, with 11 bases left between them. Germline V CDR1 and CDR2: ENHRY, SYGVKD. The CDR3 nucleotides read TGTGCCATCAGGGACCGAGTGGATTCACCCCTCCACTTT. This codes for CAIRDRVDSPLHF.

At least ten counts were recorded for this clonotype. The genes are TRBV29-1 and TRBJ2-5; tentative D call: TRBD1 (6 bases). V was cut by 3 bases and J by 6 bases, with 14 bases left in between. The CDR3 runs to 13 residues. The germline gives CDR1 SQVTM, CDR2 ANQGSEA. CDR3 sequence reads: CSVDRGSEKTQYF. The CDR3 coding sequence is TGCAGCGTTGACAGGGGAAGTGAGAAGACCCAGTACTTC.

This clonotype was recorded at least ten times. J is TRBJ1-1 and V is TRBV11-2; 7 nucleotides align to TRBD1. The J segment lost 4 bases and the V segment lost 3 bases, leaving 8 bases of the junction unmatched. This CDR3 has 15 residues. From germline, CDR1 is SGHAT and CDR2 FQNNGV. CDR3 sequence: CASSFRQGVSTEAFF. Here the CDR3 DNA reads TGTGCCAGCAGCTTCCGGCAGGGGGTAAGCACTGAAGCTTTCTTT.

At least ten counts were recorded for this clonotype. CDR3 sequence reads: CASRHPSGTEAFF. The CDR3 DNA sequence: TGTGCCAGCAGACATCCCTCGGGGACTGAAGCTTTCTTT. V usage is TRBV6-1 and J usage is TRBJ1-1; D is ambiguous. Trimming took 6 bases from V and 5 from J, leaving 13 bases between them. The CDR3 runs 13 residues. The germline V gene encodes CDR1 MNHNS and CDR2 SASEGT.

The chain has TRBV7-9 and TRBJ2-3; 12 bases align to TRBD2. Per the germline V gene, CDR1 is SEHNR and CDR2 is FQNEAQ (reference sequence). The CDR3 length is 14 residues. With 9 bases clipped from V and 0 bases from J, the junction kept 1 base outside the gene matches. CDR3 residues: CASGTSGSTDTQYF. The CDR3 nucleotides are TGTGCCAGTGGGACTAGCGGGAGCACAGATACGCAGTATTTT.

This clonotype was found a few times. V and J are TRBV11-1 and TRBJ2-4; 7 bases align to TRBD2. The CDR3 has 16 amino acids. Germline-derived CDR1 and CDR2 are SGHAT and FQDESV (reference sequence). J lost 2 bases, V lost 2 bases, and 6 bases had no gene match. The CDR3 sequence is CASSLFWGGPKNIQYF. CDR3 DNA sequence: TGTGCCAGCAGCTTATTTTGGGGGGGACCCAAAAACATTCAGTACTTC.

This clonotype occurred many times. The chain recombines TRBV6-1 with TRBJ2-6; 8 bases map to TRBD1. This CDR3 spans 18 amino acids. From germline, CDR1 is MNHNS and CDR2 SASEGT. After removal of 1 base from V and 4 bases from J, the junction contained 9 bases not matched to a gene. The CDR3 DNA sequence: TGTGCCAGCAGTGAAGTAGCAGGGGGCTTAGCCGGGGCCAACGTCCTGACTTTC. Amino acid sequence: CASSEVAGGLAGANVLTF.

The gene calls are TRBV29-1 and TRBJ2-7; D gene unclear. Germline CDR1 SQVTM, CDR2 ANQGSEA. CDR3 size: 11 residues. The V and J ends lost 4 bases and 0 bases respectively, with 4 bases between them. DNA for the CDR3: TGCAGCGTTGGGAGCTCCTACGAGCAGTACTTC. Amino acid sequence: CSVGSSYEQYF.

This clonotype was seen many times. The V gene is TRBV11-3, the J gene TRBJ1-1, with D maybe TRBD1 (5 bases). From germline, CDR1 is SGHNT and CDR2 YENEEA. This CDR3 is 12 amino acids long. V was clipped by 5 bases and J by 6 bases, with 10 bases between them. The CDR3 here is CASSEGVSEAFF. Written as DNA, the CDR3 is TGTGCCAGCAGCGAAGGGGTCTCTGAAGCTTTCTTT.

This clonotype appeared a few times. The chain carries TRBV5-5 and TRBJ1-2, with 9 bases that match TRBD1. This CDR3 comprises 15 residues. V lost 0 bases, J lost 6 bases, and 6 bases stayed unmatched. Germline-derived CDR1 and CDR2 are SGHKS and YYEKEE (reference sequence). The CDR3 sequence: CASSLGGQGRDGYTF. The CDR3, as DNA: TGTGCCAGCAGCTTGGGGGGACAGGGCCGAGATGGCTACACCTTC.

The chain uses TRBV20-1 and TRBJ2-1; D is possibly TRBD2 (5 bases). Deletions cut 7 bases from V and 4 bases from J, with 17 bases between. CDR1 is DFQATT, CDR2 SNEGSKA, per germline (reference sequence). This CDR3 has 14 residues. CDR3 sequence: CSVRIREPYNEQFF. The CDR3 nucleotides are TGCAGTGTAAGGATCCGGGAACCATACAATGAGCAGTTCTTC.